This T cell receptor (beta chain) stems from a study of T cell responses to AZD1222 COVID-19 vaccine. Across the whole study: Pooling of second doses given at about 4 or about 12 weeks was done.

Libraries were prepared by immunoSEQ multiplex PCR; TCRdb keeps only in-frame clonotypes and omits some of them. This sample has about 170,000 clones, with roughly 92% found just once. For this clone: Its antigen is undetermined.

The CDR3 runs 12 residues. V lost 2 bases and J lost 2, with 4 bases in between. Germline CDR1 SGHNT, CDR2 YYREEE (reference sequence). Points from the study as a whole: Repertoires in all cases were sampled only once the peak T cell response had passed.

The receptor was isolated from an adult in good health. The sample here was peripheral blood, taken on day 0 of AZD1222 vaccination. V gene TRBV5-4 combines with J gene TRBJ2-5, with D hard to call. The CDR3 region has the DNA TGTGCCAGCAGCTTCCCTCAAGAGACCCAGTACTTC. Its translation is CASSFPQETQYF.